This TCR beta chain was sequenced during a study of identifying expanded T cells in peripheral blood. No infections or other immune events were documented during collection. Assay: immunoSEQ multiplex PCR; the TCRdb copy retains only in-frame clones and omits some. Counted here are around 75,000 clones, almost 90% occurring once; the ten biggest clones make up over 2.5%. The V and J ends lost 2 bases and 6 bases, in that order; junction bases with no gene match: 14. The CDR3 contains 16 residues. Germline CDR1 and CDR2: SQVTM and ANQGSEA. Study-wide points: Technical replicates showed approximately 1.2 changed clones; two weeks roughly 16; four weeks 19.

Notes on this clone: What it binds is not known.

Sample: blood. The clonotype comes from a person aged 18-69 years in good health. The gene calls are TRBV29-1 and TRBJ2-3, with TRBD2 identical over 7 bases. The chain's CDR3 is CSVEYPTSRSMDTQYF. CDR3 in DNA: TGCAGCGTTGAATACCCGACTAGCCGGTCCATGGATACGCAGTATTTT.